This T cell receptor (beta chain) came from a study of blood T cell repertoires in COVID-19. As for the study in general: Collection of acute and convalescent COVID-19 samples took place in the United States, Italy and Spain.

V lost 0 bases and J 1 base, leaving 10 bases between the germline ends. CDR3 length equals 16 residues. CDR1 and CDR2 from the germline V gene are LGHDT and YNNKEL (reference sequence). Original handling: Estimation of nucleated cell counts was performed using reference gene primer amplification. Profiled with immunoSEQ multiplex PCR; TCRdb holds only in-frame clones, not every one. The V and J calls and the clone size are those of that table, but D and trimming were determined from the DNA. The profile shows 15,000 to 20,000 clones, approximately 80% of them singletons. The J gene is TRBJ2-1, the V gene TRBV3-1 (or the pseudogene TRBV3-2), with D possibly matching TRBD1 (5 bases). Material for sequencing was peripheral blood. The sequence was collected from a woman in her seventies with active COVID-19. CDR3 sequence (DNA): TGTGCCAGCAGCCAAGACCCAGCAGGGTCCTACAATGAGCAGTTCTTC. Translation: CASSQDPAGSYNEQFF.